The 8 T cell receptor beta chains listed next were all sequenced from one sample in a study of immune cell composition in non-small cell lung cancer. TCRdb's copy holds only in-frame clones and misses some; the assay was immunoSEQ multiplex PCR. The sample includes about 14,000 clones, about 84% of them seen just once. Sequencing input: lung tumor tissue. These receptors originate from a human donor with non-small cell lung cancer.

The V call is TRBV9, the J call TRBJ2-4; D is unclear. Germline V gene lookup returns CDR1 SGDLS and CDR2 YYNGEE. The CDR3 contains 15 residues. Trimming took off 4 bases at V and 3 bases at J, with 14 bases between the two ends. The CDR3 protein is CASSPQSFVKNIQYF. CDR3 nucleotides: TGTGCCAGCAGCCCGCAGAGTTTTGTCAAAAACATTCAGTACTTC.

CDR3 loop: CASSEYPGLTSTDTQYF. The DNA of the CDR3 is TGTGCCAGCAGTGAATATCCTGGACTGACTAGCACAGATACGCAGTATTTT. This chain links TRBV2 with TRBJ2-3, with D tentatively TRBD2 (5 bases). V was pared by 2 bases and J by 0 bases, with 15 bases between. The germline V gene encodes CDR1 SNHLY and CDR2 FYNNEI. The CDR3 contains 17 residues.

This clone has just one count. The chain recombines TRBV5-1 with TRBJ2-7; possibly TRBD2 for D (5 bases). Germline CDR1 and CDR2: SGHRS and YFSETQ. There are 16 residues in the CDR3. V was trimmed by 3 bases and J by 1 base, leaving 17 bases between them. The CDR3 DNA is TGCGCCAGCAGCTCCTCGTCCGGGGAGATATCCTACGAGCAGTACTTC. It is translated as CASSSSSGEISYEQYF.

The chain has TRBV6-5 and TRBJ2-7, with TRBD1 identical over 7 bases. J was trimmed by 4 bases and V by 7 bases; bases with no gene match: 10. Germline CDR1 reads MNHEY; CDR2 reads SVGAGI. The CDR3 has 14 amino acids. The CDR3 coding sequence is TGTGCCAGCACTAGACAGGGTCTTGGTTACGAGCAGTACTTC. Translation gives CASTRQGLGYEQYF.

The table lists this clone with a few counts. The chain employs TRBV5-1 and TRBJ2-6; D ambiguous. Germline V gene sequence: CDR1 SGHRS, CDR2 YFSETQ. The ends were cut back, 6 bases at V and 0 bases at J, with 10 bases in the middle. The CDR3 length is 15 residues. CDR3 nucleotides: TGCGCCAGCATCGACCCCCGCTCTGGGGCCAACGTCCTGACTTTC. Translating gives CASIDPRSGANVLTF.

The chain recombines TRBV4-2 with TRBJ2-1; 10 positions agree with TRBD2. The V segment lost 4 bases and the J segment 4 bases; nucleotides outside the gene matches: 10. CDR1 is LGHNA, CDR2 YNFKEQ, per germline. The CDR3 has 17 residues. The DNA for the CDR3 is TGTGCCAGCAGCCGCTATGATAGCGGGGGGACTTACAATGAGCAGTTCTTC. As protein: CASSRYDSGGTYNEQFF.

This clone occurred a few times. This rearrangement joins TRBV14 to TRBJ2-1; 8 bases agree with TRBD2. With V trimmed by 2 bases and J by 4 bases, 1 base remained unmatched. This CDR3 has 14 amino acids. CDR1 SGHDN and CDR2 FVKESK come from the germline V gene. This CDR3 is CASSQTGGYNEQFF. In nucleotides, the CDR3 is TGTGCCAGCAGCCAAACGGGAGGGTACAATGAGCAGTTCTTC.

The V and J genes are TRBV5-4 and TRBJ1-2; D is unresolved. Germline loops: CDR1 SGHNT, CDR2 YYREEE (reference sequence). The CDR3 totals 15 residues. Trimming pared 0 bases from V and 4 bases from J, leaving 13 bases between. The CDR3 DNA is TGTGCCAGCAGCTTGGCCGTCGGTACAGTCTATGGCTACACCTTC. Encoded protein: CASSLAVGTVYGYTF.